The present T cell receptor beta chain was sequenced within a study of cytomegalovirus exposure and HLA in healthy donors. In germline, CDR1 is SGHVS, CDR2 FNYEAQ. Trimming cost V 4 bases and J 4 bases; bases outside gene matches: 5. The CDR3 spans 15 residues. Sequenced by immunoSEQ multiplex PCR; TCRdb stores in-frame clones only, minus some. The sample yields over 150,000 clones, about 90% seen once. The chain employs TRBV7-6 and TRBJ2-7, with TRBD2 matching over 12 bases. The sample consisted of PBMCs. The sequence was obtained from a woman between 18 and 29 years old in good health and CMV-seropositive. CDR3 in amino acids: CASSSETSGGYEQYF. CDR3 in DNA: TGTGCCAGCAGCTCAGAGACTAGCGGGGGATACGAGCAGTACTTC.